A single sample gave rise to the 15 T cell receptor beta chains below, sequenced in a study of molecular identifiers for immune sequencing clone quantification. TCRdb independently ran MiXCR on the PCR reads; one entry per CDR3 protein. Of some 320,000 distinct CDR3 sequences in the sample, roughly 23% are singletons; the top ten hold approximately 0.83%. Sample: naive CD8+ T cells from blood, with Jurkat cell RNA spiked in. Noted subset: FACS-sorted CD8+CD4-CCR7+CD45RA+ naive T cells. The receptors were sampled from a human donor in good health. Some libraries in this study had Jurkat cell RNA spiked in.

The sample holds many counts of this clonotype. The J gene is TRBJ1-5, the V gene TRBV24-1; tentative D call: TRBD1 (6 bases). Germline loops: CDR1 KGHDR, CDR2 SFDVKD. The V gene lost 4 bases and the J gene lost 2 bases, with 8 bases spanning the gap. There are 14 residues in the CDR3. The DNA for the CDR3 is TGTGCCACCAGTGAACCAGGGGGCAATCAGCCCCAGCATTTT. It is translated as CATSEPGGNQPQHF.

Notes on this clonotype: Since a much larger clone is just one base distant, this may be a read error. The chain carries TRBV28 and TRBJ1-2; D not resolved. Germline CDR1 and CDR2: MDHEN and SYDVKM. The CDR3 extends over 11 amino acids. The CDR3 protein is CASTANCGYTF. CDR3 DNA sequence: TGTGCCAGCACGGCCAACTGTGGCTACACCTTC.

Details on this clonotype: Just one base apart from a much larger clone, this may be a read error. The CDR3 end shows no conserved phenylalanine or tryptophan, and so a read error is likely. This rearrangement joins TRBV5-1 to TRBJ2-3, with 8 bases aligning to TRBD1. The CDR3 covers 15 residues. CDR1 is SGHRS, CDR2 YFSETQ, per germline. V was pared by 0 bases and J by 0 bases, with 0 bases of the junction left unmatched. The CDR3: CASSLGQGSTDTQYL. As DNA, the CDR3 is TGCGCCAGCAGCTTGGGACAGGGGAGCACAGATACGCAGTATCTT.

This CDR3 is CAWSTTGTYEQYF. The CDR3 DNA reads as TGTGCCTGGAGTACGACAGGGACCTACGAGCAGTACTTC. The genes are TRBV30 and TRBJ2-7, with 7 positions matching TRBD1. Germline CDR1 GTSNPN, CDR2 SVGIG (reference sequence). V trimming: 2 bases; J trimming: 2 bases; junction bases outside the gene matches: 3. The CDR3 runs to 13 residues.

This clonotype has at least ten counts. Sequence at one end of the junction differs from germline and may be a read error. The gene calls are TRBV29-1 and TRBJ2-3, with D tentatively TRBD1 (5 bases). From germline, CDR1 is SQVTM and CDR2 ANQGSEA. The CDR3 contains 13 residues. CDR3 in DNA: TGCAGCGTAGAAGAACGTTTGACAGCACTTTCCTATTTT. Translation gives CSVEERLTALSYF.

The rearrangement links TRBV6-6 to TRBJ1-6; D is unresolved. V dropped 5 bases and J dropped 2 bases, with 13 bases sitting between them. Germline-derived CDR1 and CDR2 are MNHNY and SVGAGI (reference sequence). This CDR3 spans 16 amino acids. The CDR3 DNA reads TGTGCCAGCAGTCCGGCATTGGTGGCCTATAATTCACCCCTCCACTTT. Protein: CASSPALVAYNSPLHF.

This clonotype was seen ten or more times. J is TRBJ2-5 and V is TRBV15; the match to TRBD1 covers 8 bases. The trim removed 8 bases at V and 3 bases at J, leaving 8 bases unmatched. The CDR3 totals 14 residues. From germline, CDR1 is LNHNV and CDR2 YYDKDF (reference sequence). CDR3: CATSDRGTEETQYF. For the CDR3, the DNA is TGTGCCACCTCCGACAGGGGCACGGAAGAGACCCAGTACTTC. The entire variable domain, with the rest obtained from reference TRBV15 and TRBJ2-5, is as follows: DAMVIQNPRYQVTQFGKPVTLSCSQTLNHNVMYWYQQKSSQAPKLLFHYYDKDFNNEADTPDNFQSRRPNTSFCFLDIRSPGLGDTAMYLCATSDRGTEETQYFGPGTRLLVL.

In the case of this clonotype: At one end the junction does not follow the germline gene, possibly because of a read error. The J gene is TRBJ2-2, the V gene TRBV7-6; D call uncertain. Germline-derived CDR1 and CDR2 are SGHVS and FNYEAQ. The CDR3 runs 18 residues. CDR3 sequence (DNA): TGTGCCAGCGGCTTAGAAGGCAGCCTGCCGTTTGGCACCGGGGAGCTGTTTTTT. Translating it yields CASGLEGSLPFGTGELFF. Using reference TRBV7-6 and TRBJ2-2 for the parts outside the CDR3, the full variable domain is GAGVSQSPRYKVTKRGQDVALRCDPISGHVSLYWYRQALGQGPEFLTYFNYEAQQDKSGLPNDRFSAERPEGSISTLTIQRTEQRDSAMYRCASGLEGSLPFGTGELFFGEGSRLTVL.

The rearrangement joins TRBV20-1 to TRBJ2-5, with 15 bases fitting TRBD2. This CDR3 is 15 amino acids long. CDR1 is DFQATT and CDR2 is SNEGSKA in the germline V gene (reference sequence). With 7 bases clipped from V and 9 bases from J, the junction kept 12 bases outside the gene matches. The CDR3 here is CSVGLAGGLDIPQYF. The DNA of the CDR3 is TGCAGTGTAGGACTAGCGGGGGGGCTTGATATCCCCCAGTACTTC.

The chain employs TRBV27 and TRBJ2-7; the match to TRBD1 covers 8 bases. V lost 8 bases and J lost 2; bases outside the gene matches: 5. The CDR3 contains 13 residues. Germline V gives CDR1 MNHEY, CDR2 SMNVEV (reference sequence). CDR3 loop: CASGWTGPYEQYF. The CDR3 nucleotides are TGTGCCAGCGGCTGGACAGGGCCCTACGAGCAGTACTTC.

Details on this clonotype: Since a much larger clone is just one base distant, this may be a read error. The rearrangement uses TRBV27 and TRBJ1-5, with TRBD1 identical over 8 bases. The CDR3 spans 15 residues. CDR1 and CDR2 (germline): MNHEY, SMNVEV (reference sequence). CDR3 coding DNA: TGTGTCAGCAGTTTAGCAGGGGGCGGCAATCAGCCCCAGCATTTT. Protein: CVSSLAGGGNQPQHF.

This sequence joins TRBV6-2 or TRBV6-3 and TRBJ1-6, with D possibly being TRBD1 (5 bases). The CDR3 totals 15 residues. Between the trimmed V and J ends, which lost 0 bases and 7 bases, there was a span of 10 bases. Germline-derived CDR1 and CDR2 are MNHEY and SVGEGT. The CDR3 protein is CASSYSLGRNSPLHF. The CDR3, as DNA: TGTGCCAGCAGTTACTCGTTGGGGCGAAATTCACCCCTCCACTTT.

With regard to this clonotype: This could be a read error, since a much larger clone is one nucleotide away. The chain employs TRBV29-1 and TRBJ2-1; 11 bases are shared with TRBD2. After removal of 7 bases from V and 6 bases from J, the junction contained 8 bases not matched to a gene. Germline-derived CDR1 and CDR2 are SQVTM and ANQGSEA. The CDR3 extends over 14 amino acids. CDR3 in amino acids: CSASGRRSGNEQFF. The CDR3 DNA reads TGCAGCGCTAGCGGGAGGCGATCTGGCAATGAGCAGTTCTTC.

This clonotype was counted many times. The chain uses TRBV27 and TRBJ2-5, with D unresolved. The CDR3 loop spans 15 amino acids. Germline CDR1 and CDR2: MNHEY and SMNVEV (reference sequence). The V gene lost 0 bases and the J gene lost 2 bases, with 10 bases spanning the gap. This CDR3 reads CASSLSIQSQETQYF. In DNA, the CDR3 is TGTGCCAGCAGTTTATCGATCCAGAGTCAAGAGACCCAGTACTTC.

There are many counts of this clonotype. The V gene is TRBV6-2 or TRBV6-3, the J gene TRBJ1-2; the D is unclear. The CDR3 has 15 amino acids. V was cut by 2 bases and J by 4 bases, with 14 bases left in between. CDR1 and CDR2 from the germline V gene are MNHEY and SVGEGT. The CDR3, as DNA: TGTGCCAGCAGTTACCAGAGGACGGTCGTCTATGGCTACACCTTC. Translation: CASSYQRTVVYGYTF.